Below, one T cell receptor (beta chain) is given with its context. Antigen specificity is unknown. The authors distributed each subset's genomic DNA evenly over several immunoSEQ plates. Assay used: immunoSEQ multiplex PCR; TCRdb lists only in-frame clones, some missing. The sample has roughly 95,000 clones; around half are singletons. None of the donors, who were healthy HIV-negative adults, had recently had acute infections or vaccinations. The data belong to a study of shared clonotypes between healthy human individuals. Study-wide background: A couple of women and a few men aged 18 to 49 made up the donors. Study-wide findings and caveats: The represented genetic and exposure-history diversity was limited by the small number of donors.

Per germline, CDR1 MGHDK and CDR2 SYGVNS. V lost 5 bases and J 3 bases, leaving 11 bases between the germline ends. The CDR3 loop spans 14 amino acids. This chain connects TRBV25-1 to TRBJ1-5; maybe TRBD1 (5 bases). The clonotype was recovered from a woman between 40 and 55 years old in good health. Some clones in this sample may be carry-over from other donors' samples. Sequenced: PBMCs. CDR3 in DNA: TGTGCCAGCAGTCGGGACGGAGCCAATCAGCCCCAGCATTTT. It is translated as CASSRDGANQPQHF.